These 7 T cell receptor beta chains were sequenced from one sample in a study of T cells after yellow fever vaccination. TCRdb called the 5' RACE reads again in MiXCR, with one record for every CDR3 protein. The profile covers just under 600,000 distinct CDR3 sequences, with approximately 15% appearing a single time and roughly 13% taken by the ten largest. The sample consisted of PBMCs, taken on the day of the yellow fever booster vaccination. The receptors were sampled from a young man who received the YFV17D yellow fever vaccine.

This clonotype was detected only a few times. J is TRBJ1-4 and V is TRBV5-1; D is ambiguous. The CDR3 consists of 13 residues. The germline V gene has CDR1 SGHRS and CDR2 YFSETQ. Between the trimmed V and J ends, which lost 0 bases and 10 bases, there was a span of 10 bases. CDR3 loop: CASSLEGWGKLFF. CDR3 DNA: TGCGCCAGCAGCTTGGAAGGATGGGGAAAACTGTTTTTT.

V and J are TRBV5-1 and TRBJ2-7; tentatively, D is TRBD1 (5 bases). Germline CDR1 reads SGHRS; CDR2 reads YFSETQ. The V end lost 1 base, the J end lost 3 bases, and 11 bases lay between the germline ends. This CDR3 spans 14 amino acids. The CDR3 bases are TGCGCCAGCAGCTTGCGGTCAGGGCTCTACGAGCAGTACTTC. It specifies CASSLRSGLYEQYF.

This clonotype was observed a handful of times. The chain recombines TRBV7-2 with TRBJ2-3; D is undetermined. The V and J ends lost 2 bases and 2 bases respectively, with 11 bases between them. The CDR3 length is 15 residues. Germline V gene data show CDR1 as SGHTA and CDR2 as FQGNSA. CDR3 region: CASSLMELYTDTQYF. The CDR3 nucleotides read TGTGCCAGCAGCTTAATGGAGCTGTACACAGATACGCAGTATTTT.

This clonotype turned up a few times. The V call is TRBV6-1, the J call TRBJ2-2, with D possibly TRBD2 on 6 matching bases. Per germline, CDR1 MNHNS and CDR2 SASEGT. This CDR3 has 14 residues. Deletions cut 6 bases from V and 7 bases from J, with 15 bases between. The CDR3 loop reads CASRASGGGGELFF. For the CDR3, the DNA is TGTGCCAGCAGGGCGAGTGGGGGAGGCGGGGAGCTGTTTTTT.

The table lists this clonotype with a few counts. The CDR3: CASRAQWPYEQYF. The CDR3 nucleotides read TGTGCCAGCAGAGCCCAGTGGCCCTACGAGCAGTACTTC. The chain joins TRBV27 to TRBJ2-7; no firm D call. This CDR3 is built from 13 residues. CDR1 and CDR2 (germline): MNHEY, SMNVEV (reference sequence). With 6 bases removed from V and 2 bases from J, the gap between germline ends came to 11 bases.

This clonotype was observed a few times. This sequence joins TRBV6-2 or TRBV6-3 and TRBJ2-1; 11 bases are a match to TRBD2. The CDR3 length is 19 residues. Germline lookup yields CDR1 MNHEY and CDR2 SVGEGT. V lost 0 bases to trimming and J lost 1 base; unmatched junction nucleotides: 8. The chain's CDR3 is CASSYSSSGRIPSYNEQFF. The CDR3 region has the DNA TGTGCCAGCAGTTACTCGTCTAGCGGGAGGATACCTTCCTACAATGAGCAGTTCTTC.

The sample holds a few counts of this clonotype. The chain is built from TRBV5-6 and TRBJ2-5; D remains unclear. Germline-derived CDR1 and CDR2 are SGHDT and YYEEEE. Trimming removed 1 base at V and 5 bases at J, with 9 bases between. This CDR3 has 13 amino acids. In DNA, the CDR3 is TGTGCCAGCAGCTTGTATGAGCTGGAGACCCAGTACTTC. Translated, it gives CASSLYELETQYF.